The rows below give T cell receptor beta chains drawn from one sample of a study of CD8 T cells in Susac syndrome. MiXCR, run by TCRdb on the immunoSEQ multiplex PCR reads, gives a single entry per CDR3 protein. The table records approximately 180,000 distinct CDR3 sequences, roughly 90% of them present only once. What was sequenced was CD4+ T cells from PBMCs. These TCRs come from a human donor with Susac syndrome. CDR3s include the opening cysteine and the closing phenylalanine or tryptophan. Each record gives: V gene, clone size, D gene, J gene, CDR3 DNA, CDR3 protein. A D gene is named only where the DNA matches it firmly. Rows may omit the clone size; those that give it use once, few, many or a size class.

TRBV12-3/TRBV12-4	.	.	TRBJ2-2	TGTGCCAGCAGTTTAAAGGGGGGGAACACCGGGGAGCTGTTTTTT	CASSLKGGNTGELFF
TRBV27	.	.	TRBJ2-1	TGTGCCAGCAGACTCCAGGGACAAGCATACAATGAGCAGTTCTTC	CASRLQGQAYNEQFF
TRBV20-1	.	.	TRBJ2-5	TGCAGTGCCAGATTATTGACGGTATTAGGGGGAGAGACCCAGTACTTC	CSARLLTVLGGETQYF
TRBV3-1	.	TRBD2	TRBJ2-1	TGTGCCAGCAGCCAAGTTAGGGCGCTAGCGGAAAATGAGCAGTTCTTC	CASSQVRALAENEQFF
TRBV27	.	.	TRBJ2-7	TGTGCCAGCAGGCCATTAGGAGGGAGCTCCTACGAGCAGTACTTC	CASRPLGGSSYEQYF
TRBV13	.	.	TRBJ1-2	TGTGCCAGCAGCCGCACAGGGAAAGGCTACACCTTC	CASSRTGKGYTF
TRBV12-3/TRBV12-4	few	.	TRBJ1-2	TGTGCCAGCAGTCGTGCTCAGGGATACTATGGCTACACCTTC	CASSRAQGYYGYTF
TRBV7-9	.	TRBD2	TRBJ2-1	TGTGCCAGCAGCCGTCGAGCGGGAGGAGGCTACAATGAGCAGTTCTTC	CASSRRAGGGYNEQFF
TRBV11-2	.	.	TRBJ2-1	TGTGCCAGCAGCCCCCTGGCGGGGCTAGATGAGCAGTTCTTC	CASSPLAGLDEQFF
TRBV3-1	.	.	TRBJ1-4	TGTGCCAGCAGCCAAGAGGCTGAACTTAATGAAAAACTGTTTTTT	CASSQEAELNEKLFF
TRBV20-1	.	.	TRBJ1-1	TGCAGTGCTAGAGATGAGACGAGAGGAGCTTTCTTT	CSARDETRGAFF
TRBV25-1	.	.	TRBJ1-4	TGTGCCAGCAGTGCAACAGGCACAACTAATGAAAAACTGTTTTTT	CASSATGTTNEKLFF
TRBV10-3	.	.	TRBJ2-7	TGTGCCATCAAGCAGGAATACGAGCAGTACTTC	CAIKQEYEQYF
TRBV5-1	once	TRBD2	TRBJ2-2	TGCGCCAGCAGTTTCGCGGGGGGCACCGGGGAGCTGTTTTTT	CASSFAGGTGELFF